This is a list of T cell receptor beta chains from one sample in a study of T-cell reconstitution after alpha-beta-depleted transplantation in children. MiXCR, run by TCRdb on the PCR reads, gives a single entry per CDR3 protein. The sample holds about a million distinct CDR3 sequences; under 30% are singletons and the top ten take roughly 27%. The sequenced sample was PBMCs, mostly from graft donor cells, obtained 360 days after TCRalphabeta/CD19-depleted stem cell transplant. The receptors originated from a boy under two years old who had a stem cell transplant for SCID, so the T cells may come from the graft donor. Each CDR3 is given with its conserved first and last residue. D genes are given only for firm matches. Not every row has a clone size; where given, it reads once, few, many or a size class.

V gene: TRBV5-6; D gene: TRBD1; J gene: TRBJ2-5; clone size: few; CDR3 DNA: TGTGCCAGCAGCTGGAGTACAGGGGATAGCGAGACCCAGTACTTC; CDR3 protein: CASSWSTGDSETQYF
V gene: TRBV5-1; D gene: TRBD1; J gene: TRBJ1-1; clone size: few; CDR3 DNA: TGCGCCAGCAGCTTGCAGGGGGCGGAGACTGAAGCTTTCTTT; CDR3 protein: CASSLQGAETEAFF
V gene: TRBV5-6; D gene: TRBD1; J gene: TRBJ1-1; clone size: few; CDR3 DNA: TGTGCCAGCAGCGACGGCCGATCGGGACAGATGAACACTGAAGCTTTCTTT; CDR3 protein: CASSDGRSGQMNTEAFF
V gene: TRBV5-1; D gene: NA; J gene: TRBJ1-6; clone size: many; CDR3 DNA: TGCGCCAGCAGCTTGGAAGGCTCACCCCTCCACTTT; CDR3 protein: CASSLEGSPLHF
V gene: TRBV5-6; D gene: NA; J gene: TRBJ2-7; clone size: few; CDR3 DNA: TGTGCCAGCAGTTTTGGACGGTTCTCCTACGAGCAGTACTTC; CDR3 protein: CASSFGRFSYEQYF
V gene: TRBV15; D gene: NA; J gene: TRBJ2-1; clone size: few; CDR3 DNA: TGTGCCACCAGCAGAGAAGGCTACAATGAGCAGTTCTTC; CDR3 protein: CATSREGYNEQFF
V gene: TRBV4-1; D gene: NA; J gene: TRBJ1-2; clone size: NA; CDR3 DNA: TGCGCCAGCAGCCAAGTCGGGACACCTCTCGGCTATGGCTACACCTTC; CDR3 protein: CASSQVGTPLGYGYTF
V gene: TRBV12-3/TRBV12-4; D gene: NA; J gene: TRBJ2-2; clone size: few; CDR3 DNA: TGTGCCACCCAAGGAGGCGGAGCTAACACCGGGGAGCTGTTTTTT; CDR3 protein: CATQGGGANTGELFF
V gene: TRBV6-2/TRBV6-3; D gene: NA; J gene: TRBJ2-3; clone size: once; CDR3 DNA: TGTGCCAGCAGTTCCGCAGTGGGGAATCAAGGGAGGACGCAGTATTTT; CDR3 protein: CASSSAVGNQGRTQYF
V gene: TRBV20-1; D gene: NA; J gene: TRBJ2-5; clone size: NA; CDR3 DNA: TGCAGTGTACCGCGAGAGACCCAGTACTTC; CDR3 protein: CSVPRETQYF
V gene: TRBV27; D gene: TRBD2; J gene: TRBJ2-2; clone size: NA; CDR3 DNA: TGTGCCAGCAGTTTGGTCGCGGGACTAGCGGGGGCCCTAAACACCGGGGAGCTGTTTTTT; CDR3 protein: CASSLVAGLAGALNTGELFF
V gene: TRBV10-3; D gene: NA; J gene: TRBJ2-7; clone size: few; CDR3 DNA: TGTGCCATCAGTGACCCACCGTCGACCCACTACGAGCAGTACTTC; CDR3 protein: CAISDPPSTHYEQYF
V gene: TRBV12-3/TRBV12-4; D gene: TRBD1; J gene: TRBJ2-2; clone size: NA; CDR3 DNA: TGTGCCAGCAGTCGGACAGGGTTCGGGGAGCTGTTTTTT; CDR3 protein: CASSRTGFGELFF
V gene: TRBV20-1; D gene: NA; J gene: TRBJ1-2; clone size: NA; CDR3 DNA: TGCAGCAGTGCAGACCGTCCAGGGCAATCGTTATTCGGCTACACCTTC; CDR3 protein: CSSADRPGQSLFGYTF
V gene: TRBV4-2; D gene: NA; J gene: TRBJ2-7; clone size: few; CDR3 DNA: TGTGCCAGCACCCTGGATCATTGGGGAGCTCCGGGCGAGCAGTACTTC; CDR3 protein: CASTLDHWGAPGEQYF
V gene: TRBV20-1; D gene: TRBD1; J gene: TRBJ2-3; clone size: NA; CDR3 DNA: TGCAGTGCTAGGCAGGGGGAAGATACGCAGTATTTT; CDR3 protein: CSARQGEDTQYF
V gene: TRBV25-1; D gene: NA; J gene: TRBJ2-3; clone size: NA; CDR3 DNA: TGTGCCAGCAGTGAATATAACCTAGCGAGCACAGATACGCAGTATTTT; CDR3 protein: CASSEYNLASTDTQYF
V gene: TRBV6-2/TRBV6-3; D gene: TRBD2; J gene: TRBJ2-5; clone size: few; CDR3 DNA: TGTGCCAGCAACGTGGCTAGCGGGACACGACTCCAAGAGACCCAGTACTTC; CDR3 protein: CASNVASGTRLQETQYF
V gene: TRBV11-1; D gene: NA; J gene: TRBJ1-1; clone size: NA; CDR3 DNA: TGTGCCAGCACCTATTACCCTAACGTGGAAGGGACTGAAGCTTTCTTT; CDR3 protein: CASTYYPNVEGTEAFF
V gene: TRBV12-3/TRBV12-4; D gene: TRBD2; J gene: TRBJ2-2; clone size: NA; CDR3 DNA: TGTGCCAGCAGTTTAGGGGGACTAGCGGGTCGTGAGGCCGGGGAGCTGTTTTTT; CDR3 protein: CASSLGGLAGREAGELFF
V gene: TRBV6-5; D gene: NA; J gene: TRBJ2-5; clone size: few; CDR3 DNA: TGTGCCAGCAGTTACTCGATTCCGGGGGCACGAGAGACCCAGTACTTC; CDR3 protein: CASSYSIPGARETQYF
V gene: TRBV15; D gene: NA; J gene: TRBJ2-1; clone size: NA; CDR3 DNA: TGTGCCACCAGCCCCGGGCCCCCTTATGACGATGAGCAGTTCTTC; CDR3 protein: CATSPGPPYDDEQFF
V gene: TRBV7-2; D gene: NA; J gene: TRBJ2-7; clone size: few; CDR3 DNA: TGTGCCAGTCTACGGGGGATCGGAAGCTCCTACGAGCAGTACTTC; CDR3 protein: CASLRGIGSSYEQYF
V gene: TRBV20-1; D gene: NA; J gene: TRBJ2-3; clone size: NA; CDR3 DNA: TGCAGTGCTACAAATCTCCCCCCAGTCGAAGATACGCAGTATTTT; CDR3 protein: CSATNLPPVEDTQYF
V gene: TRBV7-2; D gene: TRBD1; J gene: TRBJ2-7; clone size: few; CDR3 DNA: TGTGCCAGCAGCTTTTACAGGGGAAGGATGGTAGCCTACGAGCAGTACTTC; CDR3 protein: CASSFYRGRMVAYEQYF
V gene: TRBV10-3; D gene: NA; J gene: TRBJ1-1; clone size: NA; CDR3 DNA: TGTGCCTCACGCCGCACAGACAACACTGAAGCTTTCTTT; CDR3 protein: CASRRTDNTEAFF
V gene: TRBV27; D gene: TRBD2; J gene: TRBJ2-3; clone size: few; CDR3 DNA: TGTGCCAGCAGCGGGACTATCAGCACAGATACGCAGTATTTT; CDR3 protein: CASSGTISTDTQYF
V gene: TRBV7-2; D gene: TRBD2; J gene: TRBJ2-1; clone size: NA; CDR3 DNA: TGTGCCAGCAGCTTAGAGGCTAGCGGGGACTACAATGAGCAGTTCTTC; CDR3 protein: CASSLEASGDYNEQFF
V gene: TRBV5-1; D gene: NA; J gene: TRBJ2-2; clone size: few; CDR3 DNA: TGCGCCAGCAGCTCCACAGTGGGGGGGCGCACCGGGGAGCTGTTTTTT; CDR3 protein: CASSSTVGGRTGELFF
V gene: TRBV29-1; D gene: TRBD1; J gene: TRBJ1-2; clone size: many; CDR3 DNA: TGCAGCGTCGAACAGGGGGTCCTAAGAGAGGGCTACACCTTC; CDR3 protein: CSVEQGVLREGYTF